The 10 T cell receptor beta chains presented below share a single source sample, sequenced in a study of blood T cells in healthy people across ages. Next came a second PCR, run for roughly 7 to 12 cycles, which used a sample-barcoded 5' primer along with a J-beta primer mix. Each CDR3 protein gets one entry after TCRdb re-called the 5' RACE reads with MiXCR. The table includes 450,000 to 650,000 distinct CDR3 sequences, around 24% detected once. These data were likewise used in another study, on T cells of mothers and their children.

The specimen sequenced was blood. The receptors were gathered from a boy aged 10-17 years in good health.

This clonotype has just a few counts. The genes are TRBV9 and TRBJ1-2; TRBD1 agrees at 7 bases. J was trimmed by 2 bases and V by 1 base; bases with no gene match: 5. The germline CDR1 and CDR2 sequences are SGDLS and YYNGEE. The CDR3 totals 15 residues. The CDR3 spells CASSVQPGQNYGYTF. The CDR3 DNA follows: TGTGCCAGCAGCGTACAGCCGGGACAGAACTATGGCTACACCTTC.

CDR3 amino acids: CASSPTGAIGYTF. The DNA of the CDR3 is TGTGCCAGCAGCCCGACAGGGGCGATTGGCTACACCTTC. V usage is TRBV7-9 and J usage is TRBJ1-2, with 8 bases lining up with TRBD1. Looked up from germline, CDR1 is SEHNR and CDR2 is FQNEAQ (reference sequence). This CDR3 has 13 amino acids. Trimming removed 5 bases from V and 7 bases from J; junction bases left unmatched: 6.

V is TRBV28 and J is TRBJ2-5, with D uncertain. The DNA end favors TRBJ2-7, so the J call may be wrong. Germline V gene data show CDR1 as MDHEN and CDR2 as SYDVKM. This CDR3 has 13 residues. CDR3 nucleotides: TGTGCCAGCAAGTTCTCAGTTTCCCACGAGCAGTACTTC. This translates into CASKFSVSHEQYF.

This clonotype was seen a handful of times. The chain links TRBV6-6 to TRBJ2-7; D unclear. Deletions cut 3 bases from V and 4 bases from J, with 16 bases between. The V gene's germline CDR1 is MNHNY and CDR2 SVGAGI (reference sequence). This CDR3 is built from 15 residues. The CDR3 sequence is CASSYPHQASYEQYF. CDR3 DNA: TGTGCCAGCAGTTATCCTCACCAGGCGAGTTACGAGCAGTACTTC.

This clonotype showed up just a few times. The rearrangement uses TRBV7-9 and TRBJ2-7, with 7 bases lining up with TRBD1. The germline V gene has CDR1 SEHNR and CDR2 FQNEAQ (reference sequence). V shed 4 bases and J 4 bases; nucleotides not matched to a gene: 13. This CDR3 is built from 16 residues. CDR3 sequence reads: CASSSPQGTELYEQYF. The DNA of the CDR3 is TGTGCCAGCAGCTCCCCACAGGGGACAGAACTTTACGAGCAGTACTTC.

The chain joins TRBV12-3 or TRBV12-4 to TRBJ2-5; D remains unclear. Trimming stripped 2 bases from V and 1 base from J, with 11 bases between. This CDR3 is built from 15 residues. This CDR3 is CASSLLLGPQETQYF. CDR3 nucleotides: TGTGCCAGCAGTTTACTTCTAGGTCCCCAAGAGACCCAGTACTTC.

The rearrangement uses TRBV27 and TRBJ2-1; 10 bases line up with TRBD1. This CDR3 comprises 16 residues. The V and J ends lost 6 bases and 7 bases, in that order; junction bases with no gene match: 12. Germline lookup yields CDR1 MNHEY and CDR2 SMNVEV (reference sequence). This chain's CDR3 is CASSKGPGQGINEQFF. Written as DNA, the CDR3 is TGTGCCAGCAGCAAAGGGCCGGGACAGGGGATAAATGAGCAGTTCTTC.

The chain uses TRBV30 and TRBJ1-3; D perhaps matches TRBD1 (5 bases). Germline V gives CDR1 GTSNPN, CDR2 SVGIG (reference sequence). V was clipped by 2 bases and J by 1 base, with 6 bases between them. This CDR3 has 13 amino acids. The CDR3 here is CAWSTGSGNTIYF. The CDR3 nucleotides read TGTGCCTGGAGTACAGGATCTGGAAACACCATATATTTT.

The table lists this clonotype with a few counts. V is TRBV24-1 and J is TRBJ2-7; 11 nucleotides match TRBD1. Near its end, the DNA agrees better with TRBJ2-5, so the J call may be wrong. Germline values: CDR1 KGHDR, CDR2 SFDVKD. The CDR3 is made up of 15 amino acids. In nucleotides, the CDR3 is TGTGCCACCAGTGATCCGGGACAGGGGGGAGAGACCCAGTACTTC. Its protein product is CATSDPGQGGETQYF.

This clonotype was seen more than once but under ten times. The J gene is TRBJ2-5, the V gene TRBV7-2, with no clear D. The DNA matches TRBJ2-7 better at its end, which makes the J call doubtful. Germline assignment: CDR1 SGHTA and CDR2 FQGNSA. This CDR3 is built from 12 residues. CDR3 amino acids: CASSLYKGEQYF. CDR3 coding DNA: TGTGCCAGCAGCCTTTATAAAGGCGAGCAGTACTTC.